Detailed here is one T cell receptor (beta chain). Its specific antigen is unknown. The read is 3 residues too short to cover the CDR3 end, so that end is filled in from the germline J gene. TCR beta CDR3 regions were amplified by multiplex PCR using the immunoSEQ assay from an average of around 1.2 ug genomic DNA per sample. Primer bias was corrected in the assay by using a complete synthetic TCR repertoire to establish an amplification baseline. Amplicons were sequenced on the Illumina platform. The original methods were these. Sequences were error-corrected by clustering with frequency ratios and a modified nearest-neighbor algorithm, then analyzed in the immunoSEQ Analyzer with IMGT gene definitions. At each rarefaction depth, TCR richness and evenness were averaged across 20 rarefaction repeats, and any sample with fewer sequences than the depth was left out. Wilcoxon rank sum tests with FDR correction were used to compare V, D and J gene relative abundances between the groups. For the blinded duplicates, the intraclass correlation was 95.6% for TCR richness and averaged roughly 79% across 70 or so gene segments. TCRdb obtained this table from immuneACCESS and retained in-frame rearrangements with V and J assigned. These tables miss some clones; where compared with another copy, unresolved V genes account for less than half of the shortfall, and the remainder is unexplained. Clone size and V and J calls were adopted from that table, with D and trimming inferred from the DNA. The table for this sample lists tens of thousands of clones. The ten most abundant clones make up less than 7% of the sample.

These data are taken from a study of T cells in women clearing cervical HPV infection (dated 2018 in TCRdb). About the full investigation: Cases were 25 women with histologically confirmed HPV16-related CIN3 or worse, including 2 invasive cancers. Cases and controls were matched on age within five years and on year of sample collection. Cases had a median age of about 34 years compared with under 40 for controls, and baseline characteristics showed no significant differences between the groups. Case blood was taken at the visit when the lesion was first identified, whereas control blood was taken when infection was no longer detected. For cases, a median interval of 149 days, with an interquartile range of roughly 80 to 200 days, was observed between lesion detection and blood sampling. In the parent cohort, 10,049 women aged 18 or older were enrolled in Guanacaste, Costa Rica, during about 1993 to 1994 and then followed for six to eight years. HLA typing was available for only a few women, so HLA type could not be excluded as a confounder. The approximately 25 controls were women who cleared a single incident HPV16 infection within 12 months without developing precancer or cancer. An exploratory proof-of-principle case-control study, nested within the Guanacaste HPV Natural History Study in Costa Rica, was conducted to compare TCR repertoires across cervical HPV16 outcomes. Quality controls consisted of five blinded duplicates per group, for a total of roughly 60 samples made up of roughly 50 participants and about ten replicates. General study outcomes and caveats: Random forest classifiers that combined richness and V gene abundances separated cases from controls with an estimated AUC of around 0.87. Lower TRBV6-7 relative abundance was observed in cases than in controls (around 0.11% versus 0.15%; Bonferroni P = 0.0008). T-cell numbers per sample were unknown, so richness differences could reflect varying T-cell content rather than repertoire biology. The cross-sectional design could not show whether associations preceded infection or resulted from it; effector/memory subsets and HPV-specific T cells were not isolated. Across sequencing depths, CIN3+ cases showed significantly higher TCR repertoire richness than controls, but evenness did not differ between the groups.

Every participant had a single incident cervical HPV16 infection, and prevalent HPV16 infections were excluded. Cervical HPV DNA was detected by MY09/MY11 PCR, and genotyping was performed by dot-blot hybridization. Fifteen mL of heparinized blood were centrifuged, and the buffy coat was aliquoted, frozen at -30°C, then stored at -80°C. Genomic DNA was extracted from buffy coat specimens using QIAGEN kits. Germline trimming amounts to 1 base on V and 3 bases on J, with 2 as the count of junction bases outside the gene matches. Based on the germline V gene, the CDR1 and CDR2 sequences are MDHEN and SYDVKM. Reading from cysteine to phenylalanine, the CDR3 counts 16 amino acids. The CDR3 was read in part: 39 bases, with the frame set at base 1.

This TCR was recovered from a woman between 18 and 75 years old with a cervical HPV16 infection that either progressed to CIN3+ or cleared (not recorded which). The sequenced sample consisted of blood buffy coat. The chain couples TRBV28 to TRBJ2-7, with 14 junctional bases fitting TRBD2. CDR3 bases read: TGTGCCAGCAGTTTATTGGGGACTAGCGGGAGCTACGAG. It is translated as CASSLLGTSGSYE. The whole CDR3 region reads CASSLLGTSGSYEQYF.